Shown below are 28 T cell receptor beta chains from a single sample sequenced in a study of PD-L1 blockade in urothelial cancer. Time point here: pretreatment peripheral blood. Profiling relied on immunoSEQ multiplex PCR, and the TCRdb table lists in-frame clones only, not all of them. The sample carries tens of thousands of clones, around 90% recorded once. The sample here was PBMCs, taken around atezolizumab (anti-PD-L1) treatment. The source of these receptors is a man aged 60 to 75 with urothelial cancer.

J is TRBJ2-7 and V is TRBV10-2, with D possibly TRBD1 on 5 matching bases. V gave up 10 bases and J gave up 5 bases, with 18 bases separating them. The CDR3 contains 13 residues. CDR1 and CDR2 (germline): WSHSY, SAAADI. The CDR3 spells CATQRRGRDEQYF. The CDR3 coding sequence is TGCGCCACCCAACGAAGGGGTAGGGACGAGCAGTACTTC.

The gene calls are TRBV5-1 and TRBJ2-3; 10 nucleotides match TRBD1. Germline assignment: CDR1 SGHRS and CDR2 YFSETQ. V lost 6 bases, J lost 4 bases, and 5 bases stayed unmatched. The CDR3 sequence is 14 residues long. CDR3 loop: CASNTGQGPDTQYF. CDR3 DNA sequence: TGCGCCAGCAATACGGGACAGGGGCCAGATACGCAGTATTTT.

This chain joins TRBV28 and TRBJ2-7; TRBD1 agrees at 9 bases. J was trimmed by 0 bases and V by 6 bases; bases with no gene match: 3. Germline V gene data show CDR1 as MDHEN and CDR2 as SYDVKM. The CDR3 is made up of 14 amino acids. This CDR3 is CASRVTGGSYEQYF. The CDR3 nucleotides read TGTGCCAGCAGAGTGACAGGGGGCTCCTACGAGCAGTACTTC.

The chain combines TRBV14 with TRBJ1-3; unclear D gene. The CDR3 is made up of 16 amino acids. The ends were cut back, 4 bases at V and 0 bases at J, with 13 bases in the middle. Germline assignment: CDR1 SGHDN and CDR2 FVKESK. This CDR3 reads CASSPFPGSSGNTIYF. In nucleotides, the CDR3 is TGTGCCAGCAGCCCCTTCCCGGGGAGCTCTGGAAACACCATATATTTT.

The chain employs TRBV10-3 and TRBJ2-5; 11 bases map to TRBD2. The ends lost 6 bases at V and 3 bases at J; junction bases unmatched: 6. Germline lookup yields CDR1 ENHRY and CDR2 SYGVKD. The CDR3 covers 15 residues. The CDR3 region has the DNA TGTGCCATCAGGGGGACTAGCGGAGAAAAAGAGACCCAGTACTTC. As protein: CAIRGTSGEKETQYF.

This chain connects TRBV19 to TRBJ2-5, with 10 bases matching TRBD1. Germline CDR1 LNHDA, CDR2 SQIVND (reference sequence). With 9 bases clipped from V and 4 bases from J, the junction kept 8 bases outside the gene matches. The CDR3 consists of 14 residues. The CDR3 DNA reads as TGTGCCAGCGGGACAGGGGCCGGAGGAGAGACCCAGTACTTC. This translates into CASGTGAGGETQYF.

This clone appeared once. V is TRBV28 and J is TRBJ2-5, with TRBD1 identical over 9 bases. The CDR3 is 15 amino acids. Trimming took 6 bases from V and 5 from J; bases not matched to a gene: 10. Germline loops: CDR1 MDHEN, CDR2 SYDVKM. In DNA, the CDR3 is TGTGCCAGCAGGCTGGGACAGGGCAGAGTTGAGACCCAGTACTTC. Translated: CASRLGQGRVETQYF.

The chain recombines TRBV11-2 with TRBJ2-1; no clear D. Germline lookup yields CDR1 SGHAT and CDR2 FQNNGV. The CDR3 runs to 13 residues. The V end lost 0 bases, the J end lost 7 bases, and 7 bases lay between the germline ends. The chain's CDR3 is CASSLDPVNEQFF. In DNA, the CDR3 is TGTGCCAGCAGCTTAGACCCGGTGAATGAGCAGTTCTTC.

DNA of the CDR3: TGTGCCAGCAGCGCCTCAGGACAGGGAGAGACCCAGTACTTC. Protein: CASSASGQGETQYF. V and J are TRBV7-3 and TRBJ2-5; TRBD1 agrees at 8 bases. This CDR3 is 14 amino acids long. The germline CDR1 and CDR2 sequences are SGHTA and FQGTGA. The J segment lost 4 bases and the V segment lost 5 bases, leaving 6 bases of the junction unmatched.

V gene TRBV4-3 combines with J gene TRBJ2-1; 8 bases are shared with TRBD2. Germline-derived CDR1 and CDR2 are LGHNA and YSLEER. This CDR3 has 16 residues. Losses at the gene ends were 6 bases for V and 6 bases for J; bases not matched to a gene: 13. In DNA form, the CDR3 reads TGCGCCAGCAGTCGCTCCGCAGCGGGAGAGGGCAATGAGCAGTTCTTC. This encodes CASSRSAAGEGNEQFF.

This rearrangement joins TRBV18 to TRBJ1-5; 9 nucleotides line up with TRBD1. The CDR3 is 15 residues long. The V segment lost 5 bases and the J segment 6 bases; nucleotides outside the gene matches: 8. Germline V gene sequence: CDR1 KGHSH, CDR2 LQKENI. CDR3 nucleotide sequence: TGTGCCAGCTCATCGCAGGACAGGGGAGGTCAGCCCCAGCATTTT. Its translation is CASSSQDRGGQPQHF.

This clone was picked up one time. The chain employs TRBV12-5 and TRBJ2-3; no reliable D call. The CDR3 is 16 residues long. The ends were cut back, 1 base at V and 1 base at J, with 12 bases in the middle. The germline V gene has CDR1 LGHNT and CDR2 FRNRAP. The CDR3 nucleotides are TGTGCTAGTGGTTTGGGGTGGCTGAATCGCACAGATACGCAGTATTTT. Amino acid sequence: CASGLGWLNRTDTQYF.

This sequence joins TRBV7-2 and TRBJ2-7, with TRBD2 identical over 10 bases. V lost 3 bases to trimming and J lost 7 bases; unmatched junction nucleotides: 6. Germline values: CDR1 SGHTA, CDR2 FQGNSA. CDR3 size: 14 residues. The CDR3 region is CASSFSGRLKEQYF. Written as DNA, the CDR3 is TGTGCCAGCAGCTTTAGCGGGAGGCTGAAGGAGCAGTACTTC.

The chain joins TRBV1 to TRBJ2-7; the table's D call, TRBD2, has no DNA check behind it. TRBV1 is a pseudogene locus. The CDR3 covers 17 residues. The CDR3, as DNA: TGCACCAGCAGCCAAGTCAGGATGCGGGGACCTGCCTACGAGCAGTACTTC. Amino acid sequence: CTSSQVRMRGPAYEQYF.

This chain connects TRBV7-2 to TRBJ2-1, with 9 positions matching TRBD1. Per germline, CDR1 SGHTA and CDR2 FQGNSA. The CDR3 totals 15 residues. Trimming cost V 4 bases and J 6 bases; bases outside gene matches: 7. The CDR3 spells CASSYPGQGVNEQFF. The DNA for the CDR3 is TGTGCCAGCAGCTACCCGGGACAGGGAGTCAATGAGCAGTTCTTC.

The V call is TRBV7-2, the J call TRBJ2-5; 10 bases match TRBD2. There are 16 residues in the CDR3. V was clipped by 3 bases and J by 2 bases; unmatched bases: 6. CDR1 and CDR2 from the germline V gene are SGHTA and FQGNSA. CDR3 DNA: TGTGCCAGCAGCTTCCCCCTTAGCGGGGGGCAAGAGACCCAGTACTTC. This sequence encodes CASSFPLSGGQETQYF. Looking up the rest from reference TRBV7-2 and TRBJ2-5 gives the full variable domain: GAGVSQSPSNKVTEKGKDVELRCDPISGHTALYWYRQSLGQGLEFLIYFQGNSAPDKSGLPSDRFSAERTGGSVSTLTIQRTQQEDSAVYLCASSFPLSGGQETQYFGPGTRLLVL.

The chain joins TRBV28 to TRBJ1-2; TRBD1 aligns across 7 bases. Germline values: CDR1 MDHEN, CDR2 SYDVKM. The CDR3 has 13 amino acids. Trimming at V came to 7 bases and at J to 4 bases, leaving 6 bases not matched to a gene. In DNA form, the CDR3 reads TGTGCCAGCACTCCGCCAGGGGGCTATGGCTACACCTTC. Translated, it gives CASTPPGGYGYTF.

Only a few counts were recorded for this clone. This chain links TRBV28 with TRBJ2-7; the match to TRBD2 covers 9 bases. V was pared by 2 bases and J by 7 bases, with 6 bases of the junction left unmatched. The CDR3 length is 14 residues. Germline CDR1 is MDHEN and CDR2 is SYDVKM. The CDR3 loop is CASSLVAGGVEQYF. CDR3 nucleotides: TGTGCCAGCAGTTTAGTTGCGGGAGGGGTGGAGCAGTACTTC.

This clone was seen once. The CDR3 DNA follows: TGTGCCAGCACCCCCGCAGGGTACTACGGGGAGCTGTTTTTT. It specifies CASTPAGYYGELFF. V gene TRBV14 combines with J gene TRBJ2-2; tentative D call: TRBD1 (5 bases). The CDR3 sequence is 14 residues long. Germline V gene data show CDR1 as SGHDN and CDR2 as FVKESK. The V and J ends lost 7 bases and 7 bases respectively, with 16 bases between them.

Of note for this clone: An end of the junction does not agree with germline; a read error may underlie this. The rearrangement links TRBV12-5 to TRBJ2-3; 14 bases fit TRBD2. Germline CDR1 is LGHNT and CDR2 is FRNRAP. CDR3 length: 16 residues. The CDR3 reads CASGLGLAGVPDTQYF. The CDR3 DNA is TGTGCTAGTGGGTTGGGACTAGCGGGAGTCCCAGATACGCAGTATTTT.

This CDR3 is CASSYPGQGAAGELFF. The CDR3 DNA reads as TGTGCCAGCAGCTACCCGGGACAGGGGGCCGCCGGGGAGCTGTTTTTT. V usage is TRBV6-6 and J usage is TRBJ2-2; 12 nucleotides align to TRBD1. The germline V gene encodes CDR1 MNHNY and CDR2 SVGAGI (reference sequence). The CDR3 loop spans 16 amino acids. Trimming removed 6 bases from V and 6 bases from J; junction bases left unmatched: 8.

The gene calls are TRBV7-2 and TRBJ1-5; 8 bases align to TRBD1. Trimming took 4 bases from V and 6 from J; bases not matched to a gene: 8. Germline lookup yields CDR1 SGHTA and CDR2 FQGNSA. The CDR3 totals 15 residues. The CDR3, as DNA: TGTGCCAGCAGCTGGGGGCAGGGGGCGGTTCAGCCCCAGCATTTT. This encodes CASSWGQGAVQPQHF.

The chain couples TRBV6-5 to TRBJ2-7; D remains unclear. CDR3 size: 15 residues. The ends were cut back, 6 bases at V and 4 bases at J, with 19 bases in the middle. The germline gives CDR1 MNHEY, CDR2 SVGAGI. CDR3 DNA: TGTGCCAGCAGGAACGACCGTGACCTAGAGTACGAGCAGTACTTC. The encoded protein is CASRNDRDLEYEQYF.

The chain is built from TRBV28 and TRBJ1-1; 7 nucleotides agree with TRBD1. The CDR3 runs 16 residues. Germline V gene data show CDR1 as MDHEN and CDR2 as SYDVKM. Losses at the gene ends were 7 bases for V and 4 bases for J; bases not matched to a gene: 15. CDR3 DNA sequence: TGTGCCAGCACGATGATAAACAGGGGTTGGGGCACTGAAGCTTTCTTT. Its protein is CASTMINRGWGTEAFF. The full variable domain, completed using reference TRBV28 and TRBJ1-1, is DVKVTQSSRYLVKRTGEKVFLECVQDMDHENMFWYRQDPGLGLRLIYFSYDVKMKEKGDIPEGYSVSREKKERFSLILESASTNQTSMYLCASTMINRGWGTEAFFGQGTRLTVV.

This chain links TRBV4-2 with TRBJ2-7; 7 bases are shared with TRBD1. V shed 1 base and J 0 bases; nucleotides not matched to a gene: 6. CDR1 and CDR2 (germline): LGHNA, YNFKEQ. The CDR3 spans 16 residues. The CDR3 spells CASSQADRVSSYEQYF. CDR3 bases: TGTGCCAGCAGCCAAGCCGACAGGGTCAGCTCCTACGAGCAGTACTTC.

This clone has a single count. V gene TRBV6-5 combines with J gene TRBJ2-1, with D unresolved. The CDR3 runs to 13 residues. The germline V and J ends were trimmed by 6 bases and 4 bases, with 10 bases remaining between them. Germline CDR1 and CDR2: MNHEY and SVGAGI. The CDR3 sequence: CASRARKYNEQFF. DNA of the CDR3: TGTGCCAGCAGAGCTAGAAAATACAATGAGCAGTTCTTC.

The rearrangement joins TRBV19 to TRBJ1-5; 8 nucleotides agree with TRBD1. V gave up 7 bases and J gave up 0 bases; unmatched junction bases: 5. CDR3 length: 15 residues. Germline-derived CDR1 and CDR2 are LNHDA and SQIVND (reference sequence). CDR3 DNA sequence: TGTGCCAGTACGGGACAGGACCTTAGCAATCAGCCCCAGCATTTT. Translating it yields CASTGQDLSNQPQHF.

This clone was seen a single time. This chain links TRBV4-2 with TRBJ2-7; a possible D gene is TRBD1 (6 bases). V was clipped by 0 bases and J by 3 bases, with 12 bases between them. In germline, CDR1 is LGHNA, CDR2 YNFKEQ. This CDR3 comprises 15 residues. The CDR3: CASSQDRGTNYEQYF. CDR3 bases: TGTGCCAGCAGCCAAGACAGGGGCACTAACTACGAGCAGTACTTC.